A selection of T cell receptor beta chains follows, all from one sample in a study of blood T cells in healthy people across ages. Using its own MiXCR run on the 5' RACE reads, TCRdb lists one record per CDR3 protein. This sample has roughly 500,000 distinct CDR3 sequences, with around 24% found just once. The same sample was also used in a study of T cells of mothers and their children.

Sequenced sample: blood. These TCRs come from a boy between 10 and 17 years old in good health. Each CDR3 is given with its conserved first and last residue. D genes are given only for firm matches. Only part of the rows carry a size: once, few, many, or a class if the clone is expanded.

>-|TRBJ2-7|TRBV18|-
TGTGCCAGCTCACCCAGGGGTCTTATCGGACCGACCTACGAGCAGTACTTC
CASSPRGLIGPTYEQYF
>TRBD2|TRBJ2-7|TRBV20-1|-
TGCAGTGCAATGACTAGCGGGAGAGTCCACGAGCAGTACTTC
CSAMTSGRVHEQYF
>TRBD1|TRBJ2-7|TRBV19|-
TGTGCCAGTAGTGGCCACAGGGGATCCTACGAGCAGTACTTC
CASSGHRGSYEQYF
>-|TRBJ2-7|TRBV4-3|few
TGCGCCAGCAGCCAAAGAGATGAATCGGTACTACGAGGGAAGTACTTC
CASSQRDESVLRGKYF
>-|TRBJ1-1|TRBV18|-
TGTGCCAGCTCACCAGACAGGTCGAGCGCTGAAGCTTTCTTT
CASSPDRSSAEAFF
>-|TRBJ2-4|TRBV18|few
TGTGCCAGCTCTACTCCAGATTACATTCAGTACTTC
CASSTPDYIQYF
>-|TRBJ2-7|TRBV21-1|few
TGTGCCAGCATCCCCGGACAGGGCAGGCACGAGCAGTACTTC
CASIPGQGRHEQYF
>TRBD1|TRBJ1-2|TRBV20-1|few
TGCAGTGCCCCGGCAGGGGGCAGTGACTATGGCTACACCTTC
CSAPAGGSDYGYTF
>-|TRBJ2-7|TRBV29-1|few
TGCAGCGTTGACGGGCTTGGGGGCCAGGCAGGGCAGTACTTC
CSVDGLGGQAGQYF
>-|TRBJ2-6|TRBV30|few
TGTGCCTGGAGAATTGAAGACGTCCTGACTTTC
CAWRIEDVLTF
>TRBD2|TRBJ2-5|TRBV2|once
TGTGCCAGCAGCCGAAGGGGGGTTACTAGCGGGGGCCAAGAGACCCAGTACTTC
CASSRRGVTSGGQETQYF
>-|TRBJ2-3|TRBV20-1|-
TGCAGTGCTAGCTGGGGTAGCACAGATACGCAGTATTTT
CSASWGSTDTQYF
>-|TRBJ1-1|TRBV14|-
TGTGCCAGCAGCCATCTAAGGACGAGGAACACTGAAGCTTTCTTT
CASSHLRTRNTEAFF
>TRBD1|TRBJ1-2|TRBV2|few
TGTGCCAGCACCAGGGGGCATATGGGCGGCTATGGCTACACCTTC
CASTRGHMGGYGYTF
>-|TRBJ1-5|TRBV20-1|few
TGCAGCCTCCTACAGGATAGCAATCAGCCCCAGCATTTT
CSLLQDSNQPQHF
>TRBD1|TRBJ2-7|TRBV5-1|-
TGCGCCAGCAGCTTAATCCCCAGGGGGCAAAAAGGGACCTACGAGCAGTACTTC
CASSLIPRGQKGTYEQYF
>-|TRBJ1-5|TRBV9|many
TGTGCCAGCGCCGAAACTGAGGGACAGCCCCAGCATTTT
CASAETEGQPQHF
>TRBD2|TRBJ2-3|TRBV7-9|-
TGTGCCAGCAGCCCCTTAGCGGGAGGGGTCGCAGATACGCAGTATTTT
CASSPLAGGVADTQYF
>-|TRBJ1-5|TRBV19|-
TGTGCCAGTAGTATCCGGGACGGCCTCAATCAGCCCCAGCATTTT
CASSIRDGLNQPQHF
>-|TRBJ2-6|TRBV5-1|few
TGCGCCAGCAGCCCATTCTCTGGGGCCAACGTCCTGACTTTC
CASSPFSGANVLTF
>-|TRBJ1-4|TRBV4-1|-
TGCGCCAGCAGCCAGCTCCGGGCCGCCGTGAGGGAAAAACTGTTTTTT
CASSQLRAAVREKLFF
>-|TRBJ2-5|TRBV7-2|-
TGTGCCAGCAGCTCGAACTCGGGACATCAAGAGACCCAGTACTTC
CASSSNSGHQETQYF
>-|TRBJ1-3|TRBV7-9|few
TGTGCCAGCAGCCCAAATAGAAACACCATATATTTT
CASSPNRNTIYF
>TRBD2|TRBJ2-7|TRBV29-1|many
TGCAGCGTTTCCAGGACTAGCGGGGCCTACGAGCAGTACTTC
CSVSRTSGAYEQYF
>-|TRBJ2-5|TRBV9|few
TGTGCCAGCAGCGTAGCTGGCCGGGGGCAAGAGACCCAGTACTTC
CASSVAGRGQETQYF
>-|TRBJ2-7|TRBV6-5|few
TGTGCCAGCAACTCTCCCCTTCACGAGCAGTACTTC
CASNSPLHEQYF
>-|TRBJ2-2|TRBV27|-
TGTGCCAGCAGTTTTCAAGGCCCCGGGGAGCTGTTTTTT
CASSFQGPGELFF
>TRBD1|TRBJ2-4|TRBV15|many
TGTGCCACCAGCAATCACCAGGGGGTCAGAAACATTCAGTACTTC
CATSNHQGVRNIQYF
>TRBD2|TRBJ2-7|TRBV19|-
TGTGCCAGTAGTCAAGGACTAGCCGCCCACGAGCAGTACTTC
CASSQGLAAHEQYF
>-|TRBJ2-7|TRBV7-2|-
TGTGCCAGCAGCTTAGAATGGGGACGCTCCTCCTACGAGCAGTACTTC
CASSLEWGRSSYEQYF
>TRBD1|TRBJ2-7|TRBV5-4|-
TGTGCCAGCACCAGGACAGGGGCCCACGAGCAGTACTTC
CASTRTGAHEQYF
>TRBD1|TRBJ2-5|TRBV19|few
TGTGCCAGTAGTCCAACGGACAGGGACCCATCAGAGACCCAGTACTTC
CASSPTDRDPSETQYF
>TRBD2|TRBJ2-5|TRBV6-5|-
TGTGCCAGCAGTTACCGCGGGGGACAAGAGACCCAGTACTTC
CASSYRGGQETQYF
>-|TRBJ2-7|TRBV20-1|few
TGCAGTGCTAGAGAGTACCGCCCGTACGAGCAGTACTTC
CSAREYRPYEQYF
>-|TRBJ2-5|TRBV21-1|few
TGTGCCAGCAGGGGAAAAGTAACTAGCGGTGGGGAGACCCAGTACTTC
CASRGKVTSGGETQYF
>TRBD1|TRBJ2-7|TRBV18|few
TGTGCCAGCTCGGCCACCCGGGACAGGACCTACGAGCAGTACTTC
CASSATRDRTYEQYF
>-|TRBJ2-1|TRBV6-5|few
TGTGCCAGCAGTTACGACGGGGGCCCTTACAATGAGCAGTTCTTC
CASSYDGGPYNEQFF
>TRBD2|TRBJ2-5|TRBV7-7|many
TGTGCTAGCAGCCCGGGACTAGCGGGACGAGAGACCCAGTACTTC
CASSPGLAGRETQYF
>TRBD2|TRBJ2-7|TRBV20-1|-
TGCAGTGCTAGAGATGGGGGGGGTCCCTACGAGCAGTACTTC
CSARDGGGPYEQYF
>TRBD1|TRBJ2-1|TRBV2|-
TGTGCCATCCTCCGGGACAGGGGTTTCTACGAGCAGTGCTTC
CAILRDRGFYEQCF
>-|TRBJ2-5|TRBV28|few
TGTGCCAGCAGTTCTGTGGGGTGGGAAGAGACCCAGTACTTC
CASSSVGWEETQYF
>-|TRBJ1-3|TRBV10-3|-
TGTGCCATCAGTGATGTCAGCCTCCTAACCTCTGGAAACACCATATATTTT
CAISDVSLLTSGNTIYF
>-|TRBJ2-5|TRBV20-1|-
TGCAGTGCTAGAGACCTTCTTCGTCACAACCAAGAGACCCAGTACTTC
CSARDLLRHNQETQYF
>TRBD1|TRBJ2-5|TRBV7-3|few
TGTGCCAGCAGTTCCGGGACAGGGGGCTACGTCGGGGAGACCCAGTACTTC
CASSSGTGGYVGETQYF
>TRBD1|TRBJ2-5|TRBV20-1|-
TGCAGATGCGGACAGGGGGATGTCAACCAAGAGACCCAGTACTTC
CRCGQGDVNQETQYF
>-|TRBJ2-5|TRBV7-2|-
TGTGCCAGCAGCCCGCAGAGCAGGGAGACCCAGTACTTC
CASSPQSRETQYF
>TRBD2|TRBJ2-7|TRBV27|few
TGTGCCAGCAGCTCTAGCGGGTTAGACGAGCAGTACTTC
CASSSSGLDEQYF
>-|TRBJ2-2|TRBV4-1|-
TGCGCCAGCAGCCAAGAATATCTCTTGAACACCGGGGAGCTGTTTTTT
CASSQEYLLNTGELFF
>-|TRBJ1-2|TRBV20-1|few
TGCAGTGCTCCCCCGGGACATGAGAATTATGGCTACACCTTC
CSAPPGHENYGYTF
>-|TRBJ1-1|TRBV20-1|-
TGCAGTGCTAGAGATGTTGGTGCGGGGGGGTACACTGAAGCTTTCTTT
CSARDVGAGGYTEAFF
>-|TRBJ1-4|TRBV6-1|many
TGTGCCAGCAGTGAACGGGGACGGTATACAACTAATGAAAAACTGTTTTTT
CASSERGRYTTNEKLFF
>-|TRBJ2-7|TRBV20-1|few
TGCAGTGCTAGAATCCCGGGACAATCCTACGAGCAGTACTTC
CSARIPGQSYEQYF
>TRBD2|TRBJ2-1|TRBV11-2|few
TGTGCCAGCAGACCCATACTGACTAGCGGGGGGGAGGGCAATGAGCAGTTCTTC
CASRPILTSGGEGNEQFF
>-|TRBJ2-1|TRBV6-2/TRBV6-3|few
TGTGCCAGCAGTCACGACTATTACAATGAGCAGTTCTTC
CASSHDYYNEQFF
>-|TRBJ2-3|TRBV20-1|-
TGCAGTGCTAGAGATTGGTCGGGGCCGCTTAATACAGATACGCAGTATTTT
CSARDWSGPLNTDTQYF